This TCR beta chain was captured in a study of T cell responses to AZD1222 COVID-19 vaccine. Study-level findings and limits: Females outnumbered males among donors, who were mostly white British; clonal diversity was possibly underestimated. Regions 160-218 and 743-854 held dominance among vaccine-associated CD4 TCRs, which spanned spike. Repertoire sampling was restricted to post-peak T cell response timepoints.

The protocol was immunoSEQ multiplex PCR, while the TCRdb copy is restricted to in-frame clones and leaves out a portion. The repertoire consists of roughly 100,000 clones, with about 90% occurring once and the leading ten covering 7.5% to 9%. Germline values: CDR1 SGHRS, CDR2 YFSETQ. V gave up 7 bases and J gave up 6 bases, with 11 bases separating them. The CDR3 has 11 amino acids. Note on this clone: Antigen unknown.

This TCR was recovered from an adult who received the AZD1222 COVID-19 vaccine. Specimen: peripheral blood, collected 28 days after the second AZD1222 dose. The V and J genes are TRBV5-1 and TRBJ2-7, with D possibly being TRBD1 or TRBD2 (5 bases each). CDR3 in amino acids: CASGGSGEQYF. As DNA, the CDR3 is TGCGCCAGCGGGGGTTCGGGCGAGCAGTACTTC. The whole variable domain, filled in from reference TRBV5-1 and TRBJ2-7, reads KAGVTQTPRYLIKTRGQQVTLSCSPISGHRSVSWYQQTPGQGLQFLFEYFSETQRNKGNFPGRFSGRQFSNSRSEMNVSTLELGDSALYLCASGGSGEQYFGPGTRLTVT.